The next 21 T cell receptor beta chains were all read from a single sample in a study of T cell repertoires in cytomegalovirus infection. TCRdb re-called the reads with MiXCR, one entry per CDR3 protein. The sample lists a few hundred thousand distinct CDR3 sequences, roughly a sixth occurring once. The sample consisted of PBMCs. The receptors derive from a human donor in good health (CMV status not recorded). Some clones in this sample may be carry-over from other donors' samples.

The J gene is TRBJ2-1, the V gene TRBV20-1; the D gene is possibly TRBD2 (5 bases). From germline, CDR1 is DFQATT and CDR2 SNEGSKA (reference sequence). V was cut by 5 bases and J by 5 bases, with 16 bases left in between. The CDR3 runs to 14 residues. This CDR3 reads CSAWTVDSDNEQFF. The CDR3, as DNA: TGCAGTGCTTGGACTGTTGATAGTGACAATGAGCAGTTCTTC.

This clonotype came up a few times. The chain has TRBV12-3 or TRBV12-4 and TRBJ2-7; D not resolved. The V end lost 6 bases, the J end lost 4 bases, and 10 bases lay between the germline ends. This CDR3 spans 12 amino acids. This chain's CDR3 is CASSGRNYEQYF. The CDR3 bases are TGTGCCAGCAGCGGACGGAATTACGAGCAGTACTTC.

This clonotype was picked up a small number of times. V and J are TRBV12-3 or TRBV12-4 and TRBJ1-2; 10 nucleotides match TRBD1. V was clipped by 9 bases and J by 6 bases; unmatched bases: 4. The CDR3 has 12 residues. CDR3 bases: TGTGCCAGTACGACAGGGGGCAATGGCTACACCTTC. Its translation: CASTTGGNGYTF.

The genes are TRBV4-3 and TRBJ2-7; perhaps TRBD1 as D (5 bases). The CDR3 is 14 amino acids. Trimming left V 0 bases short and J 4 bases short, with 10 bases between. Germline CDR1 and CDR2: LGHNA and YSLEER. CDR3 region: CASSQDRKGYEQYF. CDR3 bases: TGCGCCAGCAGCCAAGATCGGAAGGGGTACGAGCAGTACTTC.

The CDR3 protein is CASQPGELFF. CDR3 DNA sequence: TGTGCCAGCCAGCCCGGGGAGCTGTTTTTT. The rearrangement joins TRBV7-8 to TRBJ2-2, with D unresolved. Trimming removed 8 bases at V and 6 bases at J, with 4 bases between. Germline V lookup: CDR1 SGHVS, CDR2 FQNEAQ. The CDR3 spans 10 residues.

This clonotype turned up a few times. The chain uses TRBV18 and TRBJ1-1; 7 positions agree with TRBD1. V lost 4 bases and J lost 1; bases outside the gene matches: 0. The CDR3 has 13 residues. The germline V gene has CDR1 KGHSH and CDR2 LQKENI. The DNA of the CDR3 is TGTGCCAGCTCACGGACAGGGAACACTGAAGCTTTCTTT. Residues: CASSRTGNTEAFF. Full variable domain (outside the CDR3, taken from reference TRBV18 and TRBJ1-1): NAGVMQNPRHLVRRRGQEARLRCSPMKGHSHVYWYRQLPEEGLKFMVYLQKENIIDESGMPKERFSAEFPKEGPSILRIQQVVRGDSAAYFCASSRTGNTEAFFGQGTRLTVV.

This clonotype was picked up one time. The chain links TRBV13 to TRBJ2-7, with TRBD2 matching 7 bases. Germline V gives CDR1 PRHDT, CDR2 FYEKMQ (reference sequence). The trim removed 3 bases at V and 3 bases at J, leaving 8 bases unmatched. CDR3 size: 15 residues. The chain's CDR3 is CASSFGAGSGYEQYF. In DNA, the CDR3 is TGTGCCAGCAGCTTCGGAGCGGGGAGTGGCTACGAGCAGTACTTC. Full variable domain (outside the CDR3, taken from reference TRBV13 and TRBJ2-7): AAGVIQSPRHLIKEKRETATLKCYPIPRHDTVYWYQQGPGQDPQFLISFYEKMQSDKGSIPDRFSAQQFSDYHSELNMSSLELGDSALYFCASSFGAGSGYEQYFGPGTRLTVT.

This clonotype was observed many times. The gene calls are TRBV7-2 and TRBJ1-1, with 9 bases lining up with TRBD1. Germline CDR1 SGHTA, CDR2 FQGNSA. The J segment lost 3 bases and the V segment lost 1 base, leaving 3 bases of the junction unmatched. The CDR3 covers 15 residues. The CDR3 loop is CASSLVWTGDTEAFF. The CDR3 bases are TGTGCCAGCAGCTTAGTGTGGACAGGGGACACTGAAGCTTTCTTT.

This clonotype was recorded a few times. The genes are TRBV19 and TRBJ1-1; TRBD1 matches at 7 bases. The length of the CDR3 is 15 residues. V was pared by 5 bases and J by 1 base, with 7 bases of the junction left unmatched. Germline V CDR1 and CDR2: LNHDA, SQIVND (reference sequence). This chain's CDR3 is CASSGDRDENTEAFF. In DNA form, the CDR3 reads TGTGCCAGTAGTGGAGACAGGGACGAGAACACTGAAGCTTTCTTT.

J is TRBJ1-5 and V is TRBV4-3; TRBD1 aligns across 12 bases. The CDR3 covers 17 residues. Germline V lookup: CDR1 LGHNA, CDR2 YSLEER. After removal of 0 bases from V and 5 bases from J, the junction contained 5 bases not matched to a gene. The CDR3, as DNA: TGCGCCAGCAGCCAAGATGGGACAGGGGGCGATTATCAGCCCCAGCATTTT. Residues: CASSQDGTGGDYQPQHF.

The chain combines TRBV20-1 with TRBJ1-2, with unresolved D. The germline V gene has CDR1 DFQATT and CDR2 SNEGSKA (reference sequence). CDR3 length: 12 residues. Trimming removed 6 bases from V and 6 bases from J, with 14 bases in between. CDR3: CSATVRLDGYTF. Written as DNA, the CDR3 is TGCAGTGCCACGGTCCGACTGGATGGCTACACCTTC.

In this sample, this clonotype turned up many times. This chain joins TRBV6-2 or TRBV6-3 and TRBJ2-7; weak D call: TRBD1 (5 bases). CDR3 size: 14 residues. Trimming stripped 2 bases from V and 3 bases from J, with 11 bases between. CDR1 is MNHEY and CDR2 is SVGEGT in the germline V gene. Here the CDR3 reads CASSYGWGNYEQYF. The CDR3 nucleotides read TGTGCCAGCAGTTACGGTTGGGGCAACTACGAGCAGTACTTC.

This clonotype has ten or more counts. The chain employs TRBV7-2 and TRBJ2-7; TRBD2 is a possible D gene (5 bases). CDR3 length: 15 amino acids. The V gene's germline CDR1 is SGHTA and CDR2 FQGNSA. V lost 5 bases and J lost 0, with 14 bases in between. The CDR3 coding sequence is TGTGCCAGCAGCCGTCTGACAACTAGCTCCTACGAGCAGTACTTC. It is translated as CASSRLTTSSYEQYF.

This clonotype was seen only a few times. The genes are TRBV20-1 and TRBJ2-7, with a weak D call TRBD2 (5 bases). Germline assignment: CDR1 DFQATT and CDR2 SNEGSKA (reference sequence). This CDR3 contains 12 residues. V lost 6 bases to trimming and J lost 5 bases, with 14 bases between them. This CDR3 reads CSAVAGKDEQYF. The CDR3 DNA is TGCAGTGCAGTCGCCGGGAAAGACGAGCAGTACTTC.

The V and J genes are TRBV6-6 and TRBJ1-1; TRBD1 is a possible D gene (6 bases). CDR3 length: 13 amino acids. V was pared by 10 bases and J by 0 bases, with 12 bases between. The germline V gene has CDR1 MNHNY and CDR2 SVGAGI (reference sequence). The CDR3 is CATLGQMNTEAFF. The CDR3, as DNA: TGTGCCACCCTTGGACAGATGAACACTGAAGCTTTCTTT.

CDR3 DNA sequence: TGTGCCATCAGCGGATCACTGAACCGGGATACGCAGTATTTT. Protein: CAISGSLNRDTQYF. The chain uses TRBV10-3 and TRBJ2-3, with D unclear. Trimming shortened V by 6 bases and J by 6 bases, and 16 bases separated the two germline ends. CDR3 length equals 14 residues. From germline, CDR1 is ENHRY and CDR2 SYGVKD.

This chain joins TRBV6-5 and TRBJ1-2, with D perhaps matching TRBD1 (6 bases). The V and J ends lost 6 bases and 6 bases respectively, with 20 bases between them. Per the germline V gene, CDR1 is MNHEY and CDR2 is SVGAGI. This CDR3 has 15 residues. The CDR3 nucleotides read TGTGCCAGCAGCCGTCGCTCCAGGGGTTGGGATGGCTACACCTTC. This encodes CASSRRSRGWDGYTF.

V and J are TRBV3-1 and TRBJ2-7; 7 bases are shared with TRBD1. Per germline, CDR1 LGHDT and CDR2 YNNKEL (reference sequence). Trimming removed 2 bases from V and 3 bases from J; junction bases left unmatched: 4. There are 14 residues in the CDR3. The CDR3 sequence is CASSQRDRSYEQYF. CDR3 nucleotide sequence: TGTGCCAGCAGCCAACGGGACAGAAGCTACGAGCAGTACTTC.

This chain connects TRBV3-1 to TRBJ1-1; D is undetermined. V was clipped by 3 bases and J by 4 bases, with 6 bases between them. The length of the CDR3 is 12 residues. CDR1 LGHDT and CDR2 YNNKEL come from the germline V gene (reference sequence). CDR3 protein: CASSHPGTEAFF. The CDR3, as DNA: TGTGCCAGCAGCCATCCGGGCACTGAAGCTTTCTTT.

CDR3 bases: TGCAGTGCTAGGAAAAACAACAATCAGCCCCAGCATTTT. Amino acids: CSARKNNNQPQHF. This chain links TRBV20-1 with TRBJ1-5; D gene ambiguous. V shed 3 bases and J shed 3 bases, with 9 bases lying between them. Germline CDR1 is DFQATT and CDR2 is SNEGSKA (reference sequence). This CDR3 has 13 amino acids.

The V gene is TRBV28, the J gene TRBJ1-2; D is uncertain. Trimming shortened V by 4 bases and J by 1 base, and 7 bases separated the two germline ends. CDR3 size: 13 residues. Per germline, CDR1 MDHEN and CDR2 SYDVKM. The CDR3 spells CASSSTFNYGYTF. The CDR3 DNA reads TGTGCCAGCAGTTCGACATTTAACTATGGCTACACCTTC.